These 9 T cell receptor beta chains share one sample of origin, sequenced in a study of shared clonotypes between healthy human individuals. It was CD45RO-negative cells, positively selected for CCR7, that made up naive CD8 cells, with terminally differentiated effector memory CD45RA+ cells excluded. Measured with immunoSEQ multiplex PCR; TCRdb has only the in-frame clones, and not every one. The table lists under 700,000 clones, 85% to 95% of them singletons. Sample: naive CD8+ T cells sorted from blood. The receptors shown here come from a woman in her thirties in good health.

The chain uses TRBV11-2 and TRBJ1-2; D is ambiguous. V was trimmed by 0 bases and J by 8 bases, leaving 1 base between them. This CDR3 region has 10 residues. Looked up from germline, CDR1 is SGHAT and CDR2 is FQNNGV. As DNA, the CDR3 is TGTGCCAGCAGCTTAGACGGCTACACCTTC. This translates into CASSLDGYTF.

This chain connects TRBV28 to TRBJ2-2; D might be TRBD2 (6 bases). CDR3 length: 15 amino acids. Germline values: CDR1 MDHEN, CDR2 SYDVKM. Between the trimmed V and J ends, which lost 4 bases and 5 bases, there was a span of 14 bases. DNA for the CDR3: TGTGCCAGCAGTTCAGCGGAGGGGTGGACCGGGGAGCTGTTTTTT. Its protein product is CASSSAEGWTGELFF.

The chain employs TRBV7-9 and TRBJ2-1, with a weak D call TRBD1 (5 bases). The CDR3 is 17 amino acids. V lost 7 bases to trimming and J lost 0 bases, with 19 bases between them. The germline CDR1 and CDR2 sequences are SEHNR and FQNEAQ (reference sequence). DNA for the CDR3: TGTGCCAGCACCGAAGGTGGGGCGGCGAGCTCCTACAATGAGCAGTTCTTC. Its protein product is CASTEGGAASSYNEQFF.

This clone showed up just once. The CDR3 DNA reads TGTGCCAGCAGTCCTATAGCCCTGATTTACGAGCAGTACTTC. Translation gives CASSPIALIYEQYF. The chain is built from TRBV27 and TRBJ2-7; D remains unclear. From germline, CDR1 is MNHEY and CDR2 SMNVEV (reference sequence). Trimming left V 5 bases short and J 4 bases short, with 15 bases between. The CDR3 spans 14 residues.

The chain combines TRBV5-3 with TRBJ2-7, with D possibly TRBD1 on 7 matching bases. TRBV5-3 belongs to the ORF category, with a function that is uncertain. The CDR3 runs to 15 residues. Between the trimmed V and J ends, which lost 9 bases and 0 bases, there was a span of 19 bases. The CDR3 loop reads CATSDWGDSSYEQYF. CDR3 sequence (DNA): TGTGCCACTTCGGATTGGGGGGACAGCTCCTACGAGCAGTACTTC.

The rearrangement joins TRBV25-1 to TRBJ1-6; D not resolved. The CDR3 contains 11 residues. The germline V and J ends were trimmed by 6 bases and 14 bases, with 11 bases remaining between them. Germline V gene data show CDR1 as MGHDK and CDR2 as SYGVNS. The CDR3 loop is CASREAITLHF. DNA of the CDR3: TGTGCCAGCAGGGAGGCCATTACCCTCCACTTT.

This sequence joins TRBV25-1 and TRBJ1-1, with a tentative D call TRBD1 (6 bases). This CDR3 contains 12 residues. CDR1 and CDR2 (germline): MGHDK, SYGVNS. V was cut by 6 bases and J by 10 bases, with 15 bases left in between. The CDR3 DNA reads as TGTGCCAGCAGCCTCGGGGGGGCCGCAGCTTTCTTT. It is translated as CASSLGGAAAFF.

The chain is built from TRBV30 and TRBJ2-3; D gene ambiguous. This CDR3 has 11 residues. Looked up from germline, CDR1 is GTSNPN and CDR2 is SVGIG (reference sequence). The V and J ends lost 8 bases and 4 bases respectively, with 10 bases between them. CDR3 bases: TGTGCCGGGATTACTCCAGATACGCAGTATTTT. It encodes CAGITPDTQYF.

The rearrangement links TRBV5-8 to TRBJ2-7, with TRBD1 as a possible D gene (6 bases). CDR3 length: 16 amino acids. The germline V and J ends were trimmed by 2 bases and 3 bases, with 18 bases remaining between them. CDR1 is SGHTS, CDR2 YDEGEE, per germline. CDR3 sequence: CASSLYLAGANYEQYF. Written as DNA, the CDR3 is TGTGCCAGCAGCTTATACCTGGCAGGGGCTAACTACGAGCAGTACTTC.